The sequence of this T cell receptor beta chain was determined in a study of blood T cells in healthy people across ages. Using a J-beta primer mix together with a sample-barcoded 5' primer, a second PCR was run for about 6 to 11 cycles. Researchers report that a template-switch adaptor with 12 random nucleotides tagged each cDNA molecule. TCRdb fed the 5' RACE reads into MiXCR, producing one record per CDR3 protein. The table lists under 800,000 distinct CDR3 sequences, over 20% of them singletons, with under 4% in the top ten. The CDR3 is made up of 15 amino acids. Trimming at V came to 1 base and at J to 4 bases, leaving 3 bases not matched to a gene. Germline V lookup: CDR1 SGHDN, CDR2 FVKESK. This clonotype was detected only a few times. What it binds is unknown. Study-wide results and caveats: The unsorted PBMCs prevented any conclusive comparison of naive versus antigen-experienced cells.

This sequence originates from a man aged 65 to 79 in good health. J is TRBJ2-7 and V is TRBV14, with TRBD2 matching 11 bases. Material for sequencing was blood. The DNA of the CDR3 is TGTGCCAGCAGCCAAGGTCTAGCGGGAGGTTACGAGCAGTACTTC. As protein: CASSQGLAGGYEQYF.